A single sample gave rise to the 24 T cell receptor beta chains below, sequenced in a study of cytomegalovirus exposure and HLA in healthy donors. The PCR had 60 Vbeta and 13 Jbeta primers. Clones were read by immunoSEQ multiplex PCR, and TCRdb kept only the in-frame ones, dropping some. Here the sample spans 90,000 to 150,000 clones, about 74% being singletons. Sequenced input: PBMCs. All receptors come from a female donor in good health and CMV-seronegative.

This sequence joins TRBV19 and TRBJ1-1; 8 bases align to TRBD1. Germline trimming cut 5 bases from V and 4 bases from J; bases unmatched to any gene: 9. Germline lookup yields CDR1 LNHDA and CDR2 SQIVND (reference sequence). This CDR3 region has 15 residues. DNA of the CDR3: TGTGCCAGTAGTTCACGACAGGGGTGGACCACTGAAGCTTTCTTT. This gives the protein CASSSRQGWTTEAFF.

The CDR3 DNA is TGTGCCAGCAGTGCGGGGGACAGCACAGATACGCAGTATTTT. Amino acids: CASSAGDSTDTQYF. The chain has TRBV6-1 and TRBJ2-3; perhaps TRBD2 as D (6 bases). CDR1 and CDR2 from the germline V gene are MNHNS and SASEGT. The V end was cut by 4 bases, the J end by 0 bases, with 8 bases between. This CDR3 contains 14 residues.

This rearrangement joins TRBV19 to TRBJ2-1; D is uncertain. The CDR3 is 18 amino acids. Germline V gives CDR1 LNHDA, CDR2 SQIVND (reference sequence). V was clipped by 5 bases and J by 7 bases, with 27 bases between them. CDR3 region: CASSPPLLTREKWNEQFF. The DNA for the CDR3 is TGTGCCAGTAGTCCTCCTCTCCTTACCCGCGAAAAGTGGAATGAGCAGTTCTTC.

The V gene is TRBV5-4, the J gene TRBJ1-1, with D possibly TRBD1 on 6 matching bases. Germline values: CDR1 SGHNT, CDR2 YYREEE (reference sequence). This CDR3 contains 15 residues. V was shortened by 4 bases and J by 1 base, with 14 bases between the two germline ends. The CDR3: CASSTPQGKNTEAFF. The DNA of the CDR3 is TGTGCCAGCAGCACTCCCCAGGGGAAGAACACTGAAGCTTTCTTT.

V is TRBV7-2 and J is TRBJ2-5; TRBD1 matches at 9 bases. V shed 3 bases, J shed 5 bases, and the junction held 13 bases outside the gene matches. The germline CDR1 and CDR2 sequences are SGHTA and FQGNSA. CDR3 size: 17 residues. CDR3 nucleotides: TGTGCCAGCAGCTTGAGTGGTCTGTGGGACAGGGAGGAGACCCAGTACTTC. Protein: CASSLSGLWDREETQYF.

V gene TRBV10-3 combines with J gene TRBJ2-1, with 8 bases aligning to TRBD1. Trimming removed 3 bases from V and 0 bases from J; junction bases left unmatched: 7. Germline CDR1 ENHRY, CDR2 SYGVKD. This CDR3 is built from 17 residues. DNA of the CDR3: TGTGCCATCAGTGATCGACAGGGGAGGCACTCCTACAATGAGCAGTTCTTC. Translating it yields CAISDRQGRHSYNEQFF.

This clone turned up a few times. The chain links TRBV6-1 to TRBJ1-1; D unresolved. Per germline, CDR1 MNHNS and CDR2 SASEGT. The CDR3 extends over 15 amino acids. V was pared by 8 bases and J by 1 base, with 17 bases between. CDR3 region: CASHPDVGENTEAFF. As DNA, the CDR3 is TGTGCCAGCCACCCCGACGTGGGAGAGAACACTGAAGCTTTCTTT.

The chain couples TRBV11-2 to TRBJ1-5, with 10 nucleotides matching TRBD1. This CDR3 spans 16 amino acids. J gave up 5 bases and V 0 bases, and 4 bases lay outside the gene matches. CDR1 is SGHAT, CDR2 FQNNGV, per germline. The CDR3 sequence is CASSLDQGTGDQPQHF. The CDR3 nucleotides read TGTGCCAGCAGCTTAGATCAGGGGACAGGGGATCAGCCCCAGCATTTT.

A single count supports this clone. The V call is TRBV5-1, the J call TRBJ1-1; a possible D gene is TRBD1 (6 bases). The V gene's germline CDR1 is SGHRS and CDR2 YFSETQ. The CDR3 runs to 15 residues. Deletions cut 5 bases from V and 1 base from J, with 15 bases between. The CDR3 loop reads CASSIPGVSNTEAFF. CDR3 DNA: TGCGCCAGCAGTATCCCAGGGGTCTCGAACACTGAAGCTTTCTTT.

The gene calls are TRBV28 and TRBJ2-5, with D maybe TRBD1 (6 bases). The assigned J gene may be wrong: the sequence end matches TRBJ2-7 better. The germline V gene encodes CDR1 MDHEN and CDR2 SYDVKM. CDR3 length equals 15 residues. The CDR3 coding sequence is TGTGCCAGCAGTTCACCCCGGACAGACCCCTACGAGCAGTACTTC. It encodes CASSSPRTDPYEQYF.

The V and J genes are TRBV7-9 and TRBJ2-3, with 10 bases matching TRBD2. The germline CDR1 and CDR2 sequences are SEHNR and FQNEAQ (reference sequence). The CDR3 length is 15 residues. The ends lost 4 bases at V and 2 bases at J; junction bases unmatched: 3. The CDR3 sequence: CASSSTSGATDTQYF. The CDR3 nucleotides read TGTGCCAGCAGCTCCACTAGCGGGGCCACAGATACGCAGTATTTT.

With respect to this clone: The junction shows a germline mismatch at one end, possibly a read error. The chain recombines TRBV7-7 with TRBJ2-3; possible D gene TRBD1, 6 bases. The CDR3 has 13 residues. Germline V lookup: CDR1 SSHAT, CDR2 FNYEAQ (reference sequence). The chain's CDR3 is CASSSNRADTQYF. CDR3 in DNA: TGTGCTAGCAGCTCGAACAGGGCTGATACGCAGTATTTT.

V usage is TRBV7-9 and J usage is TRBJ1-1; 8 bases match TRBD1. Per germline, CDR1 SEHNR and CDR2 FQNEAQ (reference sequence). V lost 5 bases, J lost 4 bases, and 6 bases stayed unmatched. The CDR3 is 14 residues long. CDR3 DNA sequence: TGTGCCAGCAGCCCCATCGGACAGGGCACTGAAGCTTTCTTT. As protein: CASSPIGQGTEAFF.

The CDR3 nucleotides read TGTGCCACCAGCAGGCCCAGGGGATATAACAATCAGCCCCAGCATTTT. Translation: CATSRPRGYNNQPQHF. The chain links TRBV15 to TRBJ1-5; tentatively, D is TRBD1 (6 bases). The germline V gene has CDR1 LNHNV and CDR2 YYDKDF (reference sequence). The CDR3 has 16 amino acids. The V and J ends lost 3 bases and 3 bases respectively, with 15 bases between them. The full variable domain, rest sourced from reference TRBV15 and TRBJ1-5, is DAMVIQNPRYQVTQFGKPVTLSCSQTLNHNVMYWYQQKSSQAPKLLFHYYDKDFNNEADTPDNFQSRRPNTSFCFLDIRSPGLGDTAMYLCATSRPRGYNNQPQHFGDGTRLSIL.

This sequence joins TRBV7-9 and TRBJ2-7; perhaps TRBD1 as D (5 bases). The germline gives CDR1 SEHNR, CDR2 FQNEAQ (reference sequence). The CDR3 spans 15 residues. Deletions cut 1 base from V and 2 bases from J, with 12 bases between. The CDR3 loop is CASSLVSGRAYEQYF. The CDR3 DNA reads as TGTGCCAGCAGCTTAGTATCCGGCAGGGCCTACGAGCAGTACTTC.

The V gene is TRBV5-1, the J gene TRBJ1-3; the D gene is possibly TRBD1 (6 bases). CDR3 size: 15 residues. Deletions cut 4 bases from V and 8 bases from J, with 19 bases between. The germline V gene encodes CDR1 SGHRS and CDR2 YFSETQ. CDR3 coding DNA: TGCGCCAGCAGCCTAAACCGGGACATAGGACACACCATATATTTT. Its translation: CASSLNRDIGHTIYF.

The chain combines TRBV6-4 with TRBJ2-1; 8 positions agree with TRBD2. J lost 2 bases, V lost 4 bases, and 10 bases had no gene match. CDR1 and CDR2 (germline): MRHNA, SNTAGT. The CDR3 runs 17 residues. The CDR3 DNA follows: TGTGCCAGCAGTGTACTATCCGGGACTAGAACCTACAATGAGCAGTTCTTC. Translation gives CASSVLSGTRTYNEQFF.

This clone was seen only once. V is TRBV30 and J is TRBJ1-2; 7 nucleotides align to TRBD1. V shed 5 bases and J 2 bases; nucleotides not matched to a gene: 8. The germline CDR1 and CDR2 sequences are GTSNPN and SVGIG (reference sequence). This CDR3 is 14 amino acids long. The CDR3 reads CAWGVDRDNYGYTF. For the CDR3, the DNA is TGTGCCTGGGGGGTAGACAGGGACAACTATGGCTACACCTTC.

CDR3: CAWMAAAETQYF. In DNA, the CDR3 is TGTGCCTGGATGGCGGCGGCTGAGACCCAGTACTTC. The rearrangement links TRBV30 to TRBJ2-5; D gene uncertain. The CDR3 is 12 amino acids. The ends were cut back, 4 bases at V and 5 bases at J, with 11 bases in the middle. Germline V lookup: CDR1 GTSNPN, CDR2 SVGIG (reference sequence).

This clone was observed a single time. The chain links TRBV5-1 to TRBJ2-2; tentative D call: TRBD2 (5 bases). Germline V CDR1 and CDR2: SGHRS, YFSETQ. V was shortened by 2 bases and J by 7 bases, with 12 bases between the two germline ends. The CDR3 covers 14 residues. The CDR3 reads CASSFLMEVGELFF. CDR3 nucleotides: TGCGCCAGCAGCTTCCTAATGGAGGTCGGGGAGCTGTTTTTT.

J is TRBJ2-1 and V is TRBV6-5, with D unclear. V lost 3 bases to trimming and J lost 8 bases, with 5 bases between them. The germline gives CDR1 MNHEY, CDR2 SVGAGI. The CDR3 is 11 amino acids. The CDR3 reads CASSYIHEQFF. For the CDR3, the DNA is TGTGCCAGCAGTTATATCCATGAGCAGTTCTTC.

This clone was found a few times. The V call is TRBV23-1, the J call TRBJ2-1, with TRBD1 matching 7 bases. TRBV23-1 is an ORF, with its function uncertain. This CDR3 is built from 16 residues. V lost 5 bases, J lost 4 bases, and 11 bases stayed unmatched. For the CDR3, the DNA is TGCGCCAGCAGTTTACCGGGACAGTTACCATACAATGAGCAGTTCTTC. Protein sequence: CASSLPGQLPYNEQFF.

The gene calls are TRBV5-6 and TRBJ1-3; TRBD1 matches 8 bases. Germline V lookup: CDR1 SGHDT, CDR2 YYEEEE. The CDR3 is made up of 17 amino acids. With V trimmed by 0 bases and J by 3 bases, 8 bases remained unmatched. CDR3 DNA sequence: TGTGCCAGCAGCTTGGGGGACAGGATCTCAGTTGGAAACACCATATATTTT. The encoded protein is CASSLGDRISVGNTIYF.

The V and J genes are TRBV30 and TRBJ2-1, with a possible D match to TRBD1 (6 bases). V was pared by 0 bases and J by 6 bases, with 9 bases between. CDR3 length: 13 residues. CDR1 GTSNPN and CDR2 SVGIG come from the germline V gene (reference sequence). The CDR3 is CAWSVQGGNEQFF. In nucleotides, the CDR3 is TGTGCCTGGAGTGTACAGGGTGGCAATGAGCAGTTCTTC.